This T cell receptor (beta chain) was captured in a study of cytomegalovirus exposure and HLA in healthy donors. Primers for the PCR totalled 60 Vbeta and 13 Jbeta. TCRdb keeps only in-frame clones here, not all; method: immunoSEQ multiplex PCR. Among more than 100,000 clones listed, roughly three quarters were seen once. On this clone: The junction departs from the called germline gene at one end, perhaps through a read error.

Per germline, CDR1 SGHAT and CDR2 FQNNGV. This CDR3 has 14 amino acids. The sequence came from a woman between 40 and 50 years old in good health and CMV-seronegative. Specimen: PBMCs. The chain recombines TRBV11-2 with TRBJ1-6; TRBD1 might be the D (6 bases). CDR3 protein: CASSLLATGTPLHF. The DNA for the CDR3 is TGTGCCAGCAGCTTACTGGCGACCGGGACACCTCTCCACTTT.